This TCR beta chain was identified in a study of early T cells in non-severe SARS-CoV-2 infection. TCRdb itself ran the 5' RACE reads through MiXCR, one entry per CDR3 protein. The sample holds approximately 75,000 distinct CDR3 sequences; roughly 15% are singletons and the top ten take less than 5%. Trimming took 3 bases from V and 8 from J, leaving 14 bases between them. Germline V gene data show CDR1 as MDHEN and CDR2 as SYDVKM. This CDR3 has 14 amino acids. Sequences were derived from whole blood, sampled at baseline. The sequence came from an adult who was a healthcare worker with PCR-confirmed SARS-CoV-2 infection or an uninfected control (not recorded which). The chain uses TRBV28 and TRBJ2-1, with TRBD2 as a possible D gene (6 bases). CDR3 in amino acids: CASSLRAGYDEQFF. DNA of the CDR3: TGTGCCAGCAGTTTGAGGGCGGGATATGATGAGCAGTTCTTC.